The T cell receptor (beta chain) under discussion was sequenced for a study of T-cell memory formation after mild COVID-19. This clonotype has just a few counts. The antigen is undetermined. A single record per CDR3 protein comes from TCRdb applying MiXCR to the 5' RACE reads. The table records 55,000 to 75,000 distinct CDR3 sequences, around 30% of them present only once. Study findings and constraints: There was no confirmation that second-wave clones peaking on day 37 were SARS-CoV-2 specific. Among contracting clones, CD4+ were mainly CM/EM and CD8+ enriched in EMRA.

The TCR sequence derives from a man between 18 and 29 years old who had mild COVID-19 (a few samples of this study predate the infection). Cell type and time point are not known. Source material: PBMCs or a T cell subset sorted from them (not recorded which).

The CDR3 spells CASSQRTSGVMQYF. DNA of the CDR3: TGTGCCAGCAGCCAGAGGACTAGCGGGGTGATGCAGTACTTC. The genes are TRBV14 and TRBJ2-7, with TRBD2 matching 12 bases. Germline V CDR1 and CDR2: SGHDN, FVKESK. Trimming took 3 bases from V and 9 from J; bases not matched to a gene: 6. This CDR3 comprises 14 residues.